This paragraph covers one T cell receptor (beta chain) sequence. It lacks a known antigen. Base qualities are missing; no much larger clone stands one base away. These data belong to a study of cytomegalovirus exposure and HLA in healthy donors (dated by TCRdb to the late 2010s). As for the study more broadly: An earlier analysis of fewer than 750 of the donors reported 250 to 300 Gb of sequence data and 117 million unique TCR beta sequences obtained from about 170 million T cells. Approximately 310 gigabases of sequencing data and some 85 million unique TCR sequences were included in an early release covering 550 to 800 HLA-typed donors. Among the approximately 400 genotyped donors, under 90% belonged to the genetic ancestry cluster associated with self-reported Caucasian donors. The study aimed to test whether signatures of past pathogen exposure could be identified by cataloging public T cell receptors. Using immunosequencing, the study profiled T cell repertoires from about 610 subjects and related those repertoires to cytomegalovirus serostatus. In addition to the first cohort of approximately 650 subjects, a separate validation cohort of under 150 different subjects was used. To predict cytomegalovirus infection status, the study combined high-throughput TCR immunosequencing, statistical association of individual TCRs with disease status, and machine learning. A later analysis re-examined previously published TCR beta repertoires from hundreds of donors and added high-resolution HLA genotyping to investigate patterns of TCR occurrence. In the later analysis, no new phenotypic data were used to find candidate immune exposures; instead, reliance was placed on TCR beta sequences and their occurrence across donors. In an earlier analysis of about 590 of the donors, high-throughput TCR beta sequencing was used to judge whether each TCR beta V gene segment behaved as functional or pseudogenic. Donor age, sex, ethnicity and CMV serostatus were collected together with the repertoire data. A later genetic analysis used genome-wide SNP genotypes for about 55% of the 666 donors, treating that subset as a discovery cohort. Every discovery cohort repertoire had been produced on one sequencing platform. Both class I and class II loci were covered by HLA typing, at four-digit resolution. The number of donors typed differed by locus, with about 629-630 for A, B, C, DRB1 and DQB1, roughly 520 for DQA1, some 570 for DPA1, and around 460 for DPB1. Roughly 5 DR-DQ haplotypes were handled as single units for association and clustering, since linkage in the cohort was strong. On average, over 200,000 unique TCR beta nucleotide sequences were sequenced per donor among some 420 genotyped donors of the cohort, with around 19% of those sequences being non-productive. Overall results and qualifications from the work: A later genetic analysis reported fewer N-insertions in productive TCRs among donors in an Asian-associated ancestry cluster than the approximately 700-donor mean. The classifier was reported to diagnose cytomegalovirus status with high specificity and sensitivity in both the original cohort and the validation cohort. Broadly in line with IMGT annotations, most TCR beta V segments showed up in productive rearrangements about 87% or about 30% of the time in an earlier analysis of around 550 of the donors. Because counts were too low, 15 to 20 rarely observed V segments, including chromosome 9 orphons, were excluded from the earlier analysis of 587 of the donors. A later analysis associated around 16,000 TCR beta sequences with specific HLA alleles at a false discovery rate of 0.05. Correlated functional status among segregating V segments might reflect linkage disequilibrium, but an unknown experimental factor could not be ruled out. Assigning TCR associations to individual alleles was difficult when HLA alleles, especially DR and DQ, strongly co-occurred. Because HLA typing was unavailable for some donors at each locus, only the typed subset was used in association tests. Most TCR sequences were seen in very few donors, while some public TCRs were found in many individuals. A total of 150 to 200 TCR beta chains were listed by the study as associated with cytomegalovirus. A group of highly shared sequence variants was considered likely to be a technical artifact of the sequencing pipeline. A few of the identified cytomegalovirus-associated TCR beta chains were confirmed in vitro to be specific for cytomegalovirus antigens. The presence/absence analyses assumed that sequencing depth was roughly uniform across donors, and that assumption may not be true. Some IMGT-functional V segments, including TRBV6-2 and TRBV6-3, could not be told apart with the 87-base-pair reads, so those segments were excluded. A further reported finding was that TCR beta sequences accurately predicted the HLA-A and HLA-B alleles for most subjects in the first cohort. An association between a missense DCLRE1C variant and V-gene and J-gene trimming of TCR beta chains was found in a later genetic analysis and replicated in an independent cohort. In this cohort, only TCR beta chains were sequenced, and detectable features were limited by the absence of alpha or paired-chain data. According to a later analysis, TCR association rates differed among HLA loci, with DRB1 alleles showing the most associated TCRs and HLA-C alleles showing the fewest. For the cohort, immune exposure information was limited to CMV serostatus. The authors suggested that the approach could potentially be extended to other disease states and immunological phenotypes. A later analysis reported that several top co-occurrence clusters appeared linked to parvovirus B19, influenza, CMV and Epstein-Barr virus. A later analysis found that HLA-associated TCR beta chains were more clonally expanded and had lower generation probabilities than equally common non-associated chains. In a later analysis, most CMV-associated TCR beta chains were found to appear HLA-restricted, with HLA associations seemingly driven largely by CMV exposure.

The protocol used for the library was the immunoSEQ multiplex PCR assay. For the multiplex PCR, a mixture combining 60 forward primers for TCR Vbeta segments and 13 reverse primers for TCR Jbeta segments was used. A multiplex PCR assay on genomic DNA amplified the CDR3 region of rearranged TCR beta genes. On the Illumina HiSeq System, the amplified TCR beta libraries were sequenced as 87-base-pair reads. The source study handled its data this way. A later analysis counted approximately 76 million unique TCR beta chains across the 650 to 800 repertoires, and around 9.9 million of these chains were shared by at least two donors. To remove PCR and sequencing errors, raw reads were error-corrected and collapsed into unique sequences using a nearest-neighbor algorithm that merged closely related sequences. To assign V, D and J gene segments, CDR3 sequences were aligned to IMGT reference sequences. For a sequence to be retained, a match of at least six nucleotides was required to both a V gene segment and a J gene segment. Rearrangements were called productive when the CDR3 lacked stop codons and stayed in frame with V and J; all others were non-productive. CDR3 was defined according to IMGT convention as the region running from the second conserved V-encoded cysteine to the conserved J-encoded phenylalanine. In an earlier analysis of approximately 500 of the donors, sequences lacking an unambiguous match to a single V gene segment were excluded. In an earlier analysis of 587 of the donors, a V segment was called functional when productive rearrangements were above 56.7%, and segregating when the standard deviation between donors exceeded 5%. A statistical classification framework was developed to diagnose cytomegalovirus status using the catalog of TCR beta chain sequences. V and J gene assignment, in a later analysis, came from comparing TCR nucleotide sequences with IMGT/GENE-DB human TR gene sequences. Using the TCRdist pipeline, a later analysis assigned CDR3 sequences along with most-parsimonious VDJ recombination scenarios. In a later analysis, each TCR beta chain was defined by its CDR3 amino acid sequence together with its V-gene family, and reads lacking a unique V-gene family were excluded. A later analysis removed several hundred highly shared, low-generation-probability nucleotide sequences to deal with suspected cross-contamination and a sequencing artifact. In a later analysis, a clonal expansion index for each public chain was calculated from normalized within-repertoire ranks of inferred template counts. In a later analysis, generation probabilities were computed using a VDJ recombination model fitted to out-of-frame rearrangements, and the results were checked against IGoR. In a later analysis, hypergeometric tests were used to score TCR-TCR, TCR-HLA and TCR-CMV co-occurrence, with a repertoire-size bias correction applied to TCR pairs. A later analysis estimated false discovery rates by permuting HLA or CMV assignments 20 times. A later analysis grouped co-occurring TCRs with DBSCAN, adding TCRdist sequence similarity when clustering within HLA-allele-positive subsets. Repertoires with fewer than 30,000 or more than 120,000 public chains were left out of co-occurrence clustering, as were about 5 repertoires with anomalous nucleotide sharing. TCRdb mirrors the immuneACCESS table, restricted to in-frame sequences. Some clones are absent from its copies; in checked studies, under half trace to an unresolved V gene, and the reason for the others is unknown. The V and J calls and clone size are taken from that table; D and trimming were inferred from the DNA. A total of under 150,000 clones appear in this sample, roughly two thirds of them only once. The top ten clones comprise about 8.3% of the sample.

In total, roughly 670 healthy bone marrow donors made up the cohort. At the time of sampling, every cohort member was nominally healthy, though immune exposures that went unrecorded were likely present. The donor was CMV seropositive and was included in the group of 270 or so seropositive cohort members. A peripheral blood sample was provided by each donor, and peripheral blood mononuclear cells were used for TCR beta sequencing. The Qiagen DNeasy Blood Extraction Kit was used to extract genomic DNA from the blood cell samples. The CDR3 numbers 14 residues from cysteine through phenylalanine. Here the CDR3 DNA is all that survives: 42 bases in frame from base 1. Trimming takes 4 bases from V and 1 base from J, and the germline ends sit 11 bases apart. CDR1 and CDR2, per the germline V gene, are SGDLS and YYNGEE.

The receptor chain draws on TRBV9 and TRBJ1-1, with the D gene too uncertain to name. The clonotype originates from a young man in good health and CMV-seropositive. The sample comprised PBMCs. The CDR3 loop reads CASSQITANTEAFF. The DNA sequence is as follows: TGTGCCAGCAGCCAAATAACAGCGAACACTGAAGCTTTCTTT.